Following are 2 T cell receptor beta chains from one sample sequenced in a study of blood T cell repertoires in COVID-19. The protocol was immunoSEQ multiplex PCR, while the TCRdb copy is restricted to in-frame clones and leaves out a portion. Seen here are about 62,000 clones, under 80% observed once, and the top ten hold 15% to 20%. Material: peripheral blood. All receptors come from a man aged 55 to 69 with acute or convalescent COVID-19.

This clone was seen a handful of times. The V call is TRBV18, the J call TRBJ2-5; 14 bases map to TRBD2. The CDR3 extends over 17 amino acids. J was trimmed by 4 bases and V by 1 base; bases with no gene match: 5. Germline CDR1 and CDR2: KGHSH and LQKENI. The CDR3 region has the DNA TGTGCCAGCTCACCACTTCCCGGGACTAGCGGGAGAGAGACCCAGTACTTC. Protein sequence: CASSPLPGTSGRETQYF.

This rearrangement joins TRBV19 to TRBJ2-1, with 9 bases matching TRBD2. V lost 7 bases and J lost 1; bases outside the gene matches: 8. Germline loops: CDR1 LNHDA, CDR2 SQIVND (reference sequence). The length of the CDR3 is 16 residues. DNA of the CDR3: TGTGCCAGTAAGGCTAGCGGGGAGGGGTCCTACAATGAGCAGTTCTTC. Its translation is CASKASGEGSYNEQFF.